These T cell receptor beta chains were read from a single sample in a study of blood T cell repertoires in COVID-19. Using immunoSEQ multiplex PCR, the repertoire was profiled, and TCRdb retains in-frame clones only, with some absent. The sample yields hundreds of thousands of clones, roughly four fifths seen once. Material: PBMCs or T cells enriched from blood (not recorded which). Source of these receptors: a middle-aged man who had been exposed to COVID-19. CDR3s include the opening cysteine and the closing phenylalanine or tryptophan. D genes are given only for firm matches. For some rows the clone size is stated as once, few or many, or as a class when expanded; others skip it.

TRBJ1-2 | TRBV21-1 | - | once | TGTGCCAGCAGCAAATTAGGGAACAGGGTTAACTATGGCTACACCTTC | CASSKLGNRVNYGYTF
TRBJ2-1 | TRBV3-1/TRBV3-2 | - | once | TGTGCCAGCAGCCAAGATCTGATGGCTCACAGAAACAATGAGCAGTTCTTC | CASSQDLMAHRNNEQFF
TRBJ2-7 | TRBV4-1 | TRBD2 | once | TGCGCCAGCAGCCTAGAAACGGGACTAAGCTACGAGCAGTACTTC | CASSLETGLSYEQYF
TRBJ1-6 | TRBV29-1 | TRBD1 | - | TGCAGCGTCCCGGGACAGGGGGCTAATTCACCCCTCCACTTT | CSVPGQGANSPLHF
TRBJ2-3 | TRBV28 | - | - | TGTGCCAGCAGTTTATCCTCCCCCGGTCTCGCAGATACGCAGTATTTT | CASSLSSPGLADTQYF
TRBJ1-5 | TRBV24-1 | TRBD1 | - | TGTGCCACCAGTGAGACGGGACAGGGGTTGGACCACCCAGATCAGCCCCAGCATTTT | CATSETGQGLDHPDQPQHF
TRBJ2-7 | TRBV29-1 | - | - | TGCAGCGCCGCAGTGGCGGGGACCCACGAGCAGTACTTC | CSAAVAGTHEQYF
TRBJ2-5 | TRBV24-1 | TRBD2 | - | TGTGCCACCAGTGGCTTGACTAGCGGGAGTCCCCCCTTAGGAGAGACCCAGTACTTC | CATSGLTSGSPPLGETQYF
TRBJ1-3 | TRBV5-8 | TRBD1 | - | TGTGCCAGCAGCCAGCGACAGGGGGCCCATTCTGGAAACACCATATATTTT | CASSQRQGAHSGNTIYF
TRBJ1-5 | TRBV4-1 | TRBD1 | - | TGCGCCAGCAGCAGACAGGGGGCGGATCAGCCCCAGCATTTT | CASSRQGADQPQHF
TRBJ2-2 | TRBV5-1 | TRBD2 | - | TGCGCCAGCAGCTTGCCAGCGGGAGTGGCCGGGGAGCTGTTTTTT | CASSLPAGVAGELFF
TRBJ1-4 | TRBV27 | - | - | TGTGCCAGCAGCCCGGGGGGGGAAAAACTGTTTTTT | CASSPGGEKLFF
TRBJ2-5 | TRBV21-1 | - | - | TGTGCCAGCAGCAAAGCGCCCGGGACAGACCAAGAGACCCAGTACTTC | CASSKAPGTDQETQYF
TRBJ1-2 | TRBV19 | - | - | TGTGCCAGTAGTATAGGCACTACAGGGTCTCATGGCTACACCTTC | CASSIGTTGSHGYTF
TRBJ2-7 | TRBV30 | TRBD2 | - | TGTGCCCTCCGACTAGCGGAATACGAGCAGTACTTC | CALRLAEYEQYF
TRBJ2-7 | TRBV2 | - | - | TGTGCCAGCGCCCCGAAGCACGAGCAGTACTTC | CASAPKHEQYF
TRBJ2-3 | TRBV4-1 | - | - | TGCGCCAGCAGCCTGACTAGAGGGGAAACAGATACGCAGTATTTT | CASSLTRGETDTQYF
TRBJ1-2 | TRBV3-1/TRBV3-2 | - | once | TGTGCCAGCAGCCAGTCCGAGATTGACAATGGCTACACCTTC | CASSQSEIDNGYTF
TRBJ2-1 | TRBV19 | - | - | TGTGCCAGTAGTGTTAGCAATGAGCAGTTCTTC | CASSVSNEQFF
TRBJ2-7 | TRBV29-1 | - | - | TGCAGCGTTGAAGGGCCAGCCTACGAGCAGTACTTC | CSVEGPAYEQYF
TRBJ1-6 | TRBV10-1 | TRBD1 | - | TGCGCCAGCCGAGGGGACAGCGGTAATTCACCCCTCCACTTT | CASRGDSGNSPLHF
TRBJ1-2 | TRBV24-1 | TRBD1 | - | TGTGCCACCAGTGATTTCACCGGGACAGGGAACGGCTACACCTTC | CATSDFTGTGNGYTF
TRBJ1-1 | TRBV3-1/TRBV3-2 | - | once | TGTGCCAGCAGCCAAGAGAACAGGATTGGGCCCACTGAAGCTTTCTTT | CASSQENRIGPTEAFF
TRBJ2-7 | TRBV11-3 | TRBD2 | - | TGTGCCAGCAGCTTAGGGACACCGGGACTAGGGTACGAGCAGTACTTC | CASSLGTPGLGYEQYF
TRBJ1-1 | TRBV29-1 | TRBD1 | - | TGCAGCGGGAGACAGGGGGCAACTGAAGCTTTCTTT | CSGRQGATEAFF
TRBJ1-6 | TRBV10-3 | TRBD1 | - | TGTGCCATCAGTTTAGGACAGGGGGGTAATTCACCCCTCCACTTT | CAISLGQGGNSPLHF
TRBJ1-5 | TRBV3-1/TRBV3-2 | TRBD1 | - | TGTGCCAGCAGCCAAGGACCTGGGACAGGGGGAAACAATCAGCCCCAGCATTTT | CASSQGPGTGGNNQPQHF
TRBJ1-4 | TRBV28 | - | - | TGTGCCAGCAGTTTTACAACTAATGAAAAACTGTTTTTT | CASSFTTNEKLFF
TRBJ2-7 | TRBV5-8 | - | - | TGTGCCAGCAGCTGGAGTTACGAGCAGTACTTC | CASSWSYEQYF
TRBJ2-5 | TRBV7-8 | TRBD1 | - | TGTGCCAGCAGCTTATTTTTCGGGACAGCCCAAAAAGAGACCCAGTACTTC | CASSLFFGTAQKETQYF
TRBJ1-5 | TRBV4-2 | - | - | TGTGCCAGCAGCCAAGATGGGGCAAGCAATCAGCCCCAGCATTTT | CASSQDGASNQPQHF
TRBJ2-1 | TRBV7-2 | TRBD2 | once | TGTGCCAGCAGCTTTATGACTAGCGGGACCAATGAGCAGTTCTTC | CASSFMTSGTNEQFF
TRBJ2-5 | TRBV24-1 | TRBD1 | - | TGTGCCACCAGTGATTCCTCGACAGGGGGCCGTCAACAAGAGACCCAGTACTTC | CATSDSSTGGRQQETQYF
TRBJ1-1 | TRBV7-9 | - | - | TGTGCCAGCAGCCCGGGACGCGGGGTTATGGAAGAAGCTTTCTTT | CASSPGRGVMEEAFF
TRBJ1-4 | TRBV9 | - | - | TGTGCCAGCAGCGCTGGGGACACTCCGGGTGGAGAAAAACTGTTTTTT | CASSAGDTPGGEKLFF
TRBJ2-2 | TRBV7-3 | TRBD2 | - | TGTGCCAGCAGCCAATCTAGCGGGAGGACATCATCGAACACCGGGGAGCTGTTTTTT | CASSQSSGRTSSNTGELFF
TRBJ2-5 | TRBV7-9 | - | - | TGTGCCAGCAGCTTAGCTTTAGGGGACCAAGAGACCCAGTACTTC | CASSLALGDQETQYF
TRBJ2-1 | TRBV13 | TRBD2 | - | TGTGCCAGCAGCTCGCGGACTAGTCCCAACAATGAGCAGTTCTTC | CASSSRTSPNNEQFF
TRBJ2-2 | TRBV4-1 | TRBD1 | - | TGCGCCAGCAGCAACACGGAACAGGGGTTCGACACCGGGGAGCTGTTTTTT | CASSNTEQGFDTGELFF
TRBJ1-1 | TRBV29-1 | - | - | TGCAGCGCCGCGGGGGGAGAGGAGGGGTTCACTGAAGCTTTCTTT | CSAAGGEEGFTEAFF
TRBJ1-1 | TRBV29-1 | - | - | TGCAGCGTCGGCGGGGTAATGCGGACTGAAGCTTTCTTT | CSVGGVMRTEAFF
TRBJ1-5 | TRBV7-2 | - | - | TGTGCCAGCAGCTCAACAGGGAACTATCAGCCCCAGCATTTT | CASSSTGNYQPQHF
TRBJ2-4 | TRBV5-4 | TRBD1 | - | TGTGCCAGCAGCCCGGGGGGACAGGGGTCGGACATTCAGTACTTC | CASSPGGQGSDIQYF
TRBJ1-2 | TRBV30 | - | - | TGTGCCCTCCACGCGGGCTATGGCTACACCTTC | CALHAGYGYTF
TRBJ2-2 | TRBV5-5 | TRBD1 | - | TGTGCCAGCATCCCGGGACAGGAAAACACCGGGGAGCTGTTTTTT | CASIPGQENTGELFF
TRBJ2-1 | TRBV25-1 | - | - | TGTGCCAGCAGTGGACAGGTAGGCTATGAGCAGTTCTTC | CASSGQVGYEQFF
TRBJ1-4 | TRBV5-1 | - | few | TGCGCCAGCAGCTCCCCGGGGAGTGTAGGTGAAAAACTGTTTTTT | CASSSPGSVGEKLFF
TRBJ2-1 | TRBV5-4 | TRBD2 | - | TGTGCCAGCAGCTTAGCGGGAGGAAATCCCTACAATGAGCAGTTCTTC | CASSLAGGNPYNEQFF
TRBJ2-6 | TRBV4-1 | - | - | TGCGCCAGCAGCCAGGCCGCAGGCTTGGATGGGGCCAACGTCCTGACTTTC | CASSQAAGLDGANVLTF